The 18 T cell receptor beta chains presented below share a single source sample, sequenced in a study of identical twins. From the 5' RACE reads, TCRdb called clonotypes with MiXCR, one entry per CDR3 protein. The repertoire holds roughly 690,000 distinct CDR3 sequences, 21% seen once, with around 4.5% in the top ten. These records were also assigned to another study, of T cells expressing NK-cell markers.

The specimen was PBMCs. These receptor sequences come from a woman younger than 35 in good health.

V gene TRBV20-1 combines with J gene TRBJ2-5; the D gene is possibly TRBD2 (6 bases). The CDR3 spans 15 residues. The germline V gene has CDR1 DFQATT and CDR2 SNEGSKA (reference sequence). Trimming shortened V by 0 bases and J by 5 bases, and 16 bases separated the two germline ends. The chain's CDR3 is CSARDVAAGFETQYF. As DNA, the CDR3 is TGCAGTGCTAGAGACGTAGCGGCAGGTTTTGAGACCCAGTACTTC.

This clonotype was counted between two and nine times. The chain couples TRBV6-5 to TRBJ2-1; D gene ambiguous. This CDR3 is built from 15 residues. Per germline, CDR1 MNHEY and CDR2 SVGAGI. The V end lost 2 bases, the J end lost 5 bases, and 13 bases lay between the germline ends. The chain's CDR3 is CASSYTRTAHNEQFF. Written as DNA, the CDR3 is TGTGCCAGCAGTTACACAAGAACAGCCCACAATGAGCAGTTCTTC.

This clonotype was counted at least ten times. Compared with germline, one end of the junction differs, possibly owing to a read error. The J gene is TRBJ1-1, the V gene TRBV5-1; D gene ambiguous. The germline V gene has CDR1 SGHRS and CDR2 YFSETQ. The length of the CDR3 is 13 residues. In nucleotides, the CDR3 is TGTGCCAGCAGCCCTGATCCGAACACTGAAGCTTTCTTT. Encoded protein: CASSPDPNTEAFF. The full variable domain, rest sourced from reference TRBV5-1 and TRBJ1-1, is KAGVTQTPRYLIKTRGQQVTLSCSPISGHRSVSWYQQTPGQGLQFLFEYFSETQRNKGNFPGRFSGRQFSNSRSEMNVSTLELGDSALYLCASSPDPNTEAFFGQGTRLTVV.

The table lists this clonotype with a few counts. The V and J genes are TRBV20-1 and TRBJ1-2, with TRBD1 identical over 7 bases. V shed 6 bases and J 7 bases; nucleotides not matched to a gene: 14. CDR1 and CDR2 (germline): DFQATT, SNEGSKA (reference sequence). This CDR3 has 14 amino acids. Here the CDR3 reads CSASTGRVGIGYTF. In nucleotides, the CDR3 is TGCAGTGCCTCGACAGGGAGAGTGGGTATTGGCTACACCTTC.

The rearrangement uses TRBV25-1 and TRBJ1-1, with D uncertain. From germline, CDR1 is MGHDK and CDR2 SYGVNS. The V end lost 6 bases, the J end lost 2 bases, and 10 bases lay between the germline ends. The CDR3 loop spans 13 amino acids. Here the CDR3 DNA reads TGTGCCAGCAGGGAAAACTTAAACACTGAAGCTTTCTTT. Its protein product is CASRENLNTEAFF.

The chain recombines TRBV27 with TRBJ2-7, with 8 bases aligning to TRBD1. In germline, CDR1 is MNHEY, CDR2 SMNVEV (reference sequence). Losses at the gene ends were 3 bases for V and 2 bases for J; bases not matched to a gene: 6. The CDR3 covers 15 residues. CDR3 nucleotide sequence: TGTGCCAGCAGTTTTAAAATACAGGGGGCCTACGAGCAGTACTTC. Translated, it gives CASSFKIQGAYEQYF.

This rearrangement joins TRBV7-2 to TRBJ1-1; D gene uncertain. Germline CDR1 and CDR2: SGHTA and FQGNSA. The CDR3 extends over 13 amino acids. V was clipped by 3 bases and J by 2 bases, with 7 bases between them. The CDR3 loop is CASSFRANTEAFF. CDR3 in DNA: TGTGCCAGCAGCTTCCGGGCCAACACTGAAGCTTTCTTT.

This clonotype has a count of ten or more. This chain links TRBV20-1 with TRBJ2-1, with D uncertain. The length of the CDR3 is 13 residues. Germline lookup yields CDR1 DFQATT and CDR2 SNEGSKA (reference sequence). Trimming pared 0 bases from V and 8 bases from J, leaving 11 bases between. The DNA for the CDR3 is TGCAGTGCTAGAGATAGAGATAGCCATGAGCAGTTCTTC. This sequence encodes CSARDRDSHEQFF.

This rearrangement joins TRBV7-9 to TRBJ2-2; 10 nucleotides agree with TRBD1. The CDR3 has 15 residues. Looked up from germline, CDR1 is SEHNR and CDR2 is FQNEAQ (reference sequence). The junction had 6 bases not matched to a gene; V was cut back by 5 bases and J by 6 bases. CDR3: CASSRDRGSAGELFF. The CDR3 DNA reads as TGTGCCAGCAGCCGGGACAGGGGAAGCGCCGGGGAGCTGTTTTTT.

In this sample, this clonotype turned up a few times. As DNA, the CDR3 is TGTGCCAGCAGACAGGGGTTTAATGAGCAGTTCTTC. It codes for CASRQGFNEQFF. The rearrangement uses TRBV6-5 and TRBJ2-1, with TRBD1 matching 7 bases. Germline values: CDR1 MNHEY, CDR2 SVGAGI. The trim removed 6 bases at V and 7 bases at J, leaving 3 bases unmatched. The CDR3 loop spans 12 amino acids.

This clonotype was counted a single time. This sequence joins TRBV7-9 and TRBJ2-1; 10 nucleotides align to TRBD2. Looked up from germline, CDR1 is SEHNR and CDR2 is FQNEAQ (reference sequence). Unmatched junction bases numbered 7, after V lost 0 bases and J lost 8 bases. This CDR3 comprises 16 residues. The CDR3 region is CASSLAPSGGVDEQFF. For the CDR3, the DNA is TGTGCCAGCAGCTTAGCACCCAGCGGGGGGGTGGATGAGCAGTTCTTC.

This clonotype was counted at least ten times. The V gene is TRBV14, the J gene TRBJ2-3, with TRBD2 identical over 8 bases. Germline CDR1 reads SGHDN; CDR2 reads FVKESK. The ends lost 3 bases at V and 5 bases at J; junction bases unmatched: 7. This CDR3 comprises 15 residues. The CDR3 bases are TGTGCCAGCAGCCATCGGGGGGGACACGGAGATACGCAGTATTTT. Translating gives CASSHRGGHGDTQYF.

The genes are TRBV18 and TRBJ2-6; D gene ambiguous. Per germline, CDR1 KGHSH and CDR2 LQKENI. V lost 8 bases and J lost 8, with 19 bases in between. This CDR3 region has 15 residues. The CDR3 here is CASKTDGYRTNVLTF. CDR3 nucleotide sequence: TGTGCCAGCAAAACAGACGGGTATAGGACCAACGTCCTGACTTTC.

This clonotype was seen more than once but under ten times. The gene calls are TRBV29-1 and TRBJ2-3, with TRBD2 as a possible D gene (5 bases). The CDR3 has 14 residues. CDR1 and CDR2 from the germline V gene are SQVTM and ANQGSEA. Trimming stripped 4 bases from V and 4 bases from J, with 15 bases between. This chain's CDR3 is CSVGERHASDTQYF. The CDR3 DNA sequence: TGCAGCGTTGGCGAGCGGCACGCCTCAGATACGCAGTATTTT.

This clonotype showed up just a few times. J is TRBJ1-1 and V is TRBV6-5; 8 bases are shared with TRBD1. The CDR3 sequence is 13 residues long. Germline V CDR1 and CDR2: MNHEY, SVGAGI. V lost 2 bases, J lost 11 bases, and 7 bases stayed unmatched. The CDR3 sequence: CASSYTPQGVAFF. CDR3 DNA sequence: TGTGCCAGCAGTTACACCCCACAGGGGGTGGCTTTCTTT.

The chain employs TRBV20-1 and TRBJ1-1, with unresolved D. The germline CDR1 and CDR2 sequences are DFQATT and SNEGSKA (reference sequence). The CDR3 length is 12 residues. V lost 2 bases and J 3 bases, leaving 7 bases between the germline ends. Here the CDR3 reads CSARPGYTEAFF. The DNA of the CDR3 is TGCAGTGCTAGACCAGGATACACTGAAGCTTTCTTT.

This clonotype was detected many times. The chain carries TRBV20-1 and TRBJ2-2, with D unclear. CDR1 and CDR2 (germline): DFQATT, SNEGSKA (reference sequence). The CDR3 contains 13 residues. CDR3 in amino acids: CGLIDTYTGELFF. DNA of the CDR3: TGCGGGTTAATTGACACCTACACCGGGGAGCTGTTTTTT.

This clonotype was observed many times. Since no conserved phenylalanine or tryptophan closes the CDR3, a read error is the likely cause. No DNA is shown, since the ends of the CDR3 on it are uncertain; the CDR3 is the one TCRdb lists. The chain uses TRBV7-2 and TRBJ2-1; the table's TRBD2 call for D was not verified on the DNA. Germline V gene sequence: CDR1 SGHTA, CDR2 FQGNSA. The length of the CDR3 is 13 amino acids, counting both ends. This chain's CDR3 is CASSLASGGALDI.